Listed below are T cell receptor beta chains from one sample, sequenced in a study of OX40 agonist ivuxolimab in advanced cancers. Clones were sequenced by immunoSEQ multiplex PCR, and TCRdb holds only the in-frame ones, with some missing. Among 90,000 to 120,000 clones, 91% were seen once, and the ten largest hold 1% to 1.5%. The sequences come from CD4+ or CD8+ T cells sorted from blood, collected in a trial of the OX40 agonist ivuxolimab. Every receptor here comes from an adult with an advanced solid tumor such as melanoma, head and neck, liver or kidney cancer. CDR3s include the opening cysteine and the closing phenylalanine or tryptophan. Fields, in order: J gene, V gene, CDR3 protein.

J: TRBJ2-1
V: TRBV7-3
CDR3: CASSLIAASYNEQFF

J: TRBJ2-2
V: TRBV27
CDR3: CASSGGRGRPSLSGTYTGELFF

J: TRBJ2-1
V: TRBV28
CDR3: CASSLRTWEQFF

J: TRBJ2-2
V: TRBV11-3
CDR3: CASSLRLTSGANTGELFF

J: TRBJ1-2
V: TRBV30
CDR3: CAWSEHANYGYTF

J: TRBJ2-3
V: TRBV7-2
CDR3: CASSQNTDTQYF

J: TRBJ2-3
V: TRBV20-1
CDR3: CSVKTDTQYF

J: TRBJ2-1
V: TRBV9
CDR3: CASSVGGRTYNEQFF

J: TRBJ1-1
V: TRBV20-1
CDR3: CSGDENTEAFF

J: TRBJ1-5
V: TRBV6-4
CDR3: CASSGDPNQPQHF

J: TRBJ1-2
V: TRBV7-9
CDR3: CASSLNGDYGYTF

J: TRBJ1-5
V: TRBV19
CDR3: CASMDRPNSNQPQHF

J: TRBJ2-7
V: TRBV7-8
CDR3: CASSLHSSSYEQYF

J: TRBJ2-2
V: TRBV19
CDR3: CASTRLATYTGELFF

J: TRBJ1-5
V: TRBV6-1
CDR3: CASSEAQAWGGRQPQHF

J: TRBJ1-1
V: TRBV6-1
CDR3: CASTPGSGPEAFF

J: TRBJ1-1
V: TRBV28
CDR3: CASSFGQGTRAFF

J: TRBJ1-2
V: TRBV7-6
CDR3: CASSPRDSLYGYTF

J: TRBJ1-1
V: TRBV5-4
CDR3: CASSPWREREAFF

J: TRBJ2-7
V: TRBV28
CDR3: CASSLNYEQYF

J: TRBJ1-1
V: TRBV6-6
CDR3: CASMKGGSEAFF

J: TRBJ2-1
V: TRBV10-3
CDR3: CAISDGGGGGNEQFF

J: TRBJ2-3
V: TRBV28
CDR3: CASSPWVAGADTQYF

J: TRBJ1-1
V: TRBV29-1
CDR3: CSVGRYMNTEAFF

J: TRBJ1-1
V: TRBV27
CDR3: CASTSGQTNTEAFF

J: TRBJ2-1
V: TRBV28
CDR3: CASKGGLAGVDEQFF

J: TRBJ2-1
V: TRBV28
CDR3: CASSGTSGNSYNEQFF

J: TRBJ2-3
V: TRBV27
CDR3: CASSLRLGLAGDKTDTQYF

J: TRBJ2-3
V: TRBV7-3
CDR3: CASHAQRGGDTQYF

J: TRBJ2-6
V: TRBV2
CDR3: CASSDKDRTTF

J: TRBJ2-7
V: TRBV30
CDR3: CAWSVPGTSSGEQYF

J: TRBJ1-1
V: TRBV7-2
CDR3: CASSSRQGENTEAFF

J: TRBJ2-7
V: TRBV7-2
CDR3: CASSFRGRGLYEQYF

J: -
V: TRBV5-6
CDR3: CASSLEVVGTYEQYF

J: TRBJ1-5
V: TRBV27
CDR3: CASSLKEYQPQHF

J: TRBJ1-1
V: TRBV9
CDR3: CASSVKIGTVEGTEAFF

J: TRBJ2-3
V: TRBV4-2
CDR3: CASSQQVAGPDTQYF

J: TRBJ1-1
V: TRBV30
CDR3: CAWSPQGGAEAFF

J: TRBJ2-5
V: TRBV6-1
CDR3: CASIDRGRGETQYF

J: TRBJ1-1
V: TRBV10-3
CDR3: CAIRLDAAGVTEAFF

J: TRBJ2-7
V: TRBV21-1
CDR3: CASSTRQTYEQYF

J: TRBJ2-2
V: TRBV4-1
CDR3: CASSLTGTGISGELFF

J: TRBJ1-1
V: TRBV7-8
CDR3: CASSLAIAGGGTEAFF

J: TRBJ2-7
V: TRBV11-2
CDR3: CASSFGGTLPYEQYF

J: TRBJ2-5
V: TRBV27
CDR3: CASSSIRGETQYF

J: TRBJ1-2
V: TRBV2
CDR3: CASSPGDLNYGYTF

J: TRBJ1-3
V: TRBV5-8
CDR3: CASSFGQSEGNTIYF

J: TRBJ2-4
V: TRBV11-3
CDR3: CASSLGGTGKNIQYF

J: TRBJ2-7
V: TRBV5-1
CDR3: CASSLAQLGDEQYF

J: TRBJ1-4
V: TRBV5-1
CDR3: CASRGQGANEKLFF

J: TRBJ1-3
V: TRBV11-2
CDR3: CASSLDIGGAGNTIYF

J: TRBJ2-7
V: TRBV9
CDR3: CASSDGTGDFESF

J: TRBJ1-1
V: TRBV7-3
CDR3: CASSLTGHNTEAFF

J: TRBJ2-2
V: TRBV14
CDR3: CASTRANTGELFF

J: TRBJ2-7
V: TRBV20-1
CDR3: CSALQGGEQYF

J: TRBJ2-5
V: TRBV19
CDR3: CASSPLGSRGLQETQYF

J: TRBJ1-1
V: TRBV5-1
CDR3: CASSYKDSMNTEAFF

J: TRBJ2-7
V: TRBV10-3
CDR3: CAISEGGGGHEQYF

J: TRBJ2-5
V: TRBV12-5
CDR3: CASGLVRTGRETQYF